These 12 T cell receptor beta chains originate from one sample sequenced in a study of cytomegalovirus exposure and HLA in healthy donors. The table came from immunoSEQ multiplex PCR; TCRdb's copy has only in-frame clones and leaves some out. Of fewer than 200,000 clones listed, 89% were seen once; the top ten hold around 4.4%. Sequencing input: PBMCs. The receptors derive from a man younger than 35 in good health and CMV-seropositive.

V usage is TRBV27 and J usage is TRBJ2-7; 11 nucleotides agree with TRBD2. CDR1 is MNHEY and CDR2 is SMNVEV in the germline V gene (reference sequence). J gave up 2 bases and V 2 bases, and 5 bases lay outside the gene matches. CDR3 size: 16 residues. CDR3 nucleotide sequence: TGTGCCAGCAGTTTAACCGGGACTAGCGGAACCTACGAGCAGTACTTC. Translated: CASSLTGTSGTYEQYF.

In DNA form, the CDR3 reads TGCGCCAGCAGTCAATCTCCAGGGTGTGACACCGGGGAGCTGTTTTTT. Amino acids: CASSQSPGCDTGELFF. J is TRBJ2-2 and V is TRBV23-1, with TRBD1 as a possible D gene (5 bases). TRBV23-1 carries the ORF label, with uncertain function. The CDR3 contains 16 residues. The V gene lost 0 bases and the J gene lost 3 bases, with 11 bases spanning the gap.

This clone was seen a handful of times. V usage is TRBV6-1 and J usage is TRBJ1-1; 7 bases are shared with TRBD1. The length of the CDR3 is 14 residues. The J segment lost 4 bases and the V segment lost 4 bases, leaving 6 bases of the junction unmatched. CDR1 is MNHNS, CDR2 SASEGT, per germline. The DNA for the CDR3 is TGTGCCAGCAGTGGAGGGACAGTAGGCACTGAAGCTTTCTTT. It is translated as CASSGGTVGTEAFF.

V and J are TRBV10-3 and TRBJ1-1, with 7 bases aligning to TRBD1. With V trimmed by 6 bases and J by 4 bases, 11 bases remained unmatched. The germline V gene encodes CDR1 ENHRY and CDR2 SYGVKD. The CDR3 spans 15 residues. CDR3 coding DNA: TGTGCCATCAGAGACGGGACCAAGGGGGCCACTGAAGCTTTCTTT. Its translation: CAIRDGTKGATEAFF.

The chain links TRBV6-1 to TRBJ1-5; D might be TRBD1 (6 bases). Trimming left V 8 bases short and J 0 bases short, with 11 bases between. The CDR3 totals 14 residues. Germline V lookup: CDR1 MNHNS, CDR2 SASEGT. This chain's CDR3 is CASQGWDSNQPQHF. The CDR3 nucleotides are TGTGCCAGCCAGGGGTGGGATAGCAATCAGCCCCAGCATTTT.

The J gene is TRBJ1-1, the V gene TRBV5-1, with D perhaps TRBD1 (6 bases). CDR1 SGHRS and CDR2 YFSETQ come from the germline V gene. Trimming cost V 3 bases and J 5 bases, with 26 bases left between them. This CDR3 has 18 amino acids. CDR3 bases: TGCGCCAGCAGCTCCGGGACTATGGGGGCGCCTTTCTTTACTGAAGCTTTCTTT. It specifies CASSSGTMGAPFFTEAFF.

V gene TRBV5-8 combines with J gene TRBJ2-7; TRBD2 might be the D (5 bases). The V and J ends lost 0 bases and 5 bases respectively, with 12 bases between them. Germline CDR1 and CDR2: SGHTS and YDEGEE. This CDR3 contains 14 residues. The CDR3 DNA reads TGTGCCAGCAGCTTGGTTCGGGGTACCCACGAGCAGTACTTC. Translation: CASSLVRGTHEQYF.

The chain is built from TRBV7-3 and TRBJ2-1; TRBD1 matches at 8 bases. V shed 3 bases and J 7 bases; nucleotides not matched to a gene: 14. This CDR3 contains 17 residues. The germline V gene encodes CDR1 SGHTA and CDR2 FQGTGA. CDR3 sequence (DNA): TGTGCCAGCAGCTTTCGGAGCTCTCCGACAGGGGCAAATGAGCAGTTCTTC. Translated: CASSFRSSPTGANEQFF.

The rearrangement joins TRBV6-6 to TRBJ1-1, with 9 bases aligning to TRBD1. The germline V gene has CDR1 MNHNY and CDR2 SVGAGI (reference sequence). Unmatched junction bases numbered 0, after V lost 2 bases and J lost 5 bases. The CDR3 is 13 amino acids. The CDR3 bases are TGTGCCAGCAGTTACGGACAGGGGACTGAAGCTTTCTTT. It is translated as CASSYGQGTEAFF.

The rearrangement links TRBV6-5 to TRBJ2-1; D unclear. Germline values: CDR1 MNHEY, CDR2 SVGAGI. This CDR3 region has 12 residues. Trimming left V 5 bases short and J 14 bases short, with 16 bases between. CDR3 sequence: CASSIPRGEKFF. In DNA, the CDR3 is TGTGCCAGCAGTATACCTAGAGGCGAGAAGTTCTTC.

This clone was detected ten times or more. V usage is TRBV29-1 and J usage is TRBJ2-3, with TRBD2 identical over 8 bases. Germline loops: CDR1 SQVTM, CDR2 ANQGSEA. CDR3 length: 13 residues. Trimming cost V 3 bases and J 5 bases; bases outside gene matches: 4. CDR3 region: CSVDFTSGDTQYF. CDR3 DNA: TGCAGCGTTGATTTTACTAGCGGAGATACGCAGTATTTT.

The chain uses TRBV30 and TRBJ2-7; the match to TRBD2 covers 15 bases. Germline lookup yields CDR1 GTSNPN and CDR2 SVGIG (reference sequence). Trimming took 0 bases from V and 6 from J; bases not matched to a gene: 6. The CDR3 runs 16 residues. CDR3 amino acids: CAWSVWTSGRAFEQYF. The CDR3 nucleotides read TGTGCCTGGAGTGTATGGACTAGCGGGAGGGCCTTCGAGCAGTACTTC. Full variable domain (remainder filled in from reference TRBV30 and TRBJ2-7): SQTIHQWPATLVQPVGSPLSLECTVEGTSNPNLYWYRQAAGRGLQLLFYSVGIGQISSEVPQNLSASRPQDRQFILSSKKLLLSDSGFYLCAWSVWTSGRAFEQYFGPGTRLTVT.